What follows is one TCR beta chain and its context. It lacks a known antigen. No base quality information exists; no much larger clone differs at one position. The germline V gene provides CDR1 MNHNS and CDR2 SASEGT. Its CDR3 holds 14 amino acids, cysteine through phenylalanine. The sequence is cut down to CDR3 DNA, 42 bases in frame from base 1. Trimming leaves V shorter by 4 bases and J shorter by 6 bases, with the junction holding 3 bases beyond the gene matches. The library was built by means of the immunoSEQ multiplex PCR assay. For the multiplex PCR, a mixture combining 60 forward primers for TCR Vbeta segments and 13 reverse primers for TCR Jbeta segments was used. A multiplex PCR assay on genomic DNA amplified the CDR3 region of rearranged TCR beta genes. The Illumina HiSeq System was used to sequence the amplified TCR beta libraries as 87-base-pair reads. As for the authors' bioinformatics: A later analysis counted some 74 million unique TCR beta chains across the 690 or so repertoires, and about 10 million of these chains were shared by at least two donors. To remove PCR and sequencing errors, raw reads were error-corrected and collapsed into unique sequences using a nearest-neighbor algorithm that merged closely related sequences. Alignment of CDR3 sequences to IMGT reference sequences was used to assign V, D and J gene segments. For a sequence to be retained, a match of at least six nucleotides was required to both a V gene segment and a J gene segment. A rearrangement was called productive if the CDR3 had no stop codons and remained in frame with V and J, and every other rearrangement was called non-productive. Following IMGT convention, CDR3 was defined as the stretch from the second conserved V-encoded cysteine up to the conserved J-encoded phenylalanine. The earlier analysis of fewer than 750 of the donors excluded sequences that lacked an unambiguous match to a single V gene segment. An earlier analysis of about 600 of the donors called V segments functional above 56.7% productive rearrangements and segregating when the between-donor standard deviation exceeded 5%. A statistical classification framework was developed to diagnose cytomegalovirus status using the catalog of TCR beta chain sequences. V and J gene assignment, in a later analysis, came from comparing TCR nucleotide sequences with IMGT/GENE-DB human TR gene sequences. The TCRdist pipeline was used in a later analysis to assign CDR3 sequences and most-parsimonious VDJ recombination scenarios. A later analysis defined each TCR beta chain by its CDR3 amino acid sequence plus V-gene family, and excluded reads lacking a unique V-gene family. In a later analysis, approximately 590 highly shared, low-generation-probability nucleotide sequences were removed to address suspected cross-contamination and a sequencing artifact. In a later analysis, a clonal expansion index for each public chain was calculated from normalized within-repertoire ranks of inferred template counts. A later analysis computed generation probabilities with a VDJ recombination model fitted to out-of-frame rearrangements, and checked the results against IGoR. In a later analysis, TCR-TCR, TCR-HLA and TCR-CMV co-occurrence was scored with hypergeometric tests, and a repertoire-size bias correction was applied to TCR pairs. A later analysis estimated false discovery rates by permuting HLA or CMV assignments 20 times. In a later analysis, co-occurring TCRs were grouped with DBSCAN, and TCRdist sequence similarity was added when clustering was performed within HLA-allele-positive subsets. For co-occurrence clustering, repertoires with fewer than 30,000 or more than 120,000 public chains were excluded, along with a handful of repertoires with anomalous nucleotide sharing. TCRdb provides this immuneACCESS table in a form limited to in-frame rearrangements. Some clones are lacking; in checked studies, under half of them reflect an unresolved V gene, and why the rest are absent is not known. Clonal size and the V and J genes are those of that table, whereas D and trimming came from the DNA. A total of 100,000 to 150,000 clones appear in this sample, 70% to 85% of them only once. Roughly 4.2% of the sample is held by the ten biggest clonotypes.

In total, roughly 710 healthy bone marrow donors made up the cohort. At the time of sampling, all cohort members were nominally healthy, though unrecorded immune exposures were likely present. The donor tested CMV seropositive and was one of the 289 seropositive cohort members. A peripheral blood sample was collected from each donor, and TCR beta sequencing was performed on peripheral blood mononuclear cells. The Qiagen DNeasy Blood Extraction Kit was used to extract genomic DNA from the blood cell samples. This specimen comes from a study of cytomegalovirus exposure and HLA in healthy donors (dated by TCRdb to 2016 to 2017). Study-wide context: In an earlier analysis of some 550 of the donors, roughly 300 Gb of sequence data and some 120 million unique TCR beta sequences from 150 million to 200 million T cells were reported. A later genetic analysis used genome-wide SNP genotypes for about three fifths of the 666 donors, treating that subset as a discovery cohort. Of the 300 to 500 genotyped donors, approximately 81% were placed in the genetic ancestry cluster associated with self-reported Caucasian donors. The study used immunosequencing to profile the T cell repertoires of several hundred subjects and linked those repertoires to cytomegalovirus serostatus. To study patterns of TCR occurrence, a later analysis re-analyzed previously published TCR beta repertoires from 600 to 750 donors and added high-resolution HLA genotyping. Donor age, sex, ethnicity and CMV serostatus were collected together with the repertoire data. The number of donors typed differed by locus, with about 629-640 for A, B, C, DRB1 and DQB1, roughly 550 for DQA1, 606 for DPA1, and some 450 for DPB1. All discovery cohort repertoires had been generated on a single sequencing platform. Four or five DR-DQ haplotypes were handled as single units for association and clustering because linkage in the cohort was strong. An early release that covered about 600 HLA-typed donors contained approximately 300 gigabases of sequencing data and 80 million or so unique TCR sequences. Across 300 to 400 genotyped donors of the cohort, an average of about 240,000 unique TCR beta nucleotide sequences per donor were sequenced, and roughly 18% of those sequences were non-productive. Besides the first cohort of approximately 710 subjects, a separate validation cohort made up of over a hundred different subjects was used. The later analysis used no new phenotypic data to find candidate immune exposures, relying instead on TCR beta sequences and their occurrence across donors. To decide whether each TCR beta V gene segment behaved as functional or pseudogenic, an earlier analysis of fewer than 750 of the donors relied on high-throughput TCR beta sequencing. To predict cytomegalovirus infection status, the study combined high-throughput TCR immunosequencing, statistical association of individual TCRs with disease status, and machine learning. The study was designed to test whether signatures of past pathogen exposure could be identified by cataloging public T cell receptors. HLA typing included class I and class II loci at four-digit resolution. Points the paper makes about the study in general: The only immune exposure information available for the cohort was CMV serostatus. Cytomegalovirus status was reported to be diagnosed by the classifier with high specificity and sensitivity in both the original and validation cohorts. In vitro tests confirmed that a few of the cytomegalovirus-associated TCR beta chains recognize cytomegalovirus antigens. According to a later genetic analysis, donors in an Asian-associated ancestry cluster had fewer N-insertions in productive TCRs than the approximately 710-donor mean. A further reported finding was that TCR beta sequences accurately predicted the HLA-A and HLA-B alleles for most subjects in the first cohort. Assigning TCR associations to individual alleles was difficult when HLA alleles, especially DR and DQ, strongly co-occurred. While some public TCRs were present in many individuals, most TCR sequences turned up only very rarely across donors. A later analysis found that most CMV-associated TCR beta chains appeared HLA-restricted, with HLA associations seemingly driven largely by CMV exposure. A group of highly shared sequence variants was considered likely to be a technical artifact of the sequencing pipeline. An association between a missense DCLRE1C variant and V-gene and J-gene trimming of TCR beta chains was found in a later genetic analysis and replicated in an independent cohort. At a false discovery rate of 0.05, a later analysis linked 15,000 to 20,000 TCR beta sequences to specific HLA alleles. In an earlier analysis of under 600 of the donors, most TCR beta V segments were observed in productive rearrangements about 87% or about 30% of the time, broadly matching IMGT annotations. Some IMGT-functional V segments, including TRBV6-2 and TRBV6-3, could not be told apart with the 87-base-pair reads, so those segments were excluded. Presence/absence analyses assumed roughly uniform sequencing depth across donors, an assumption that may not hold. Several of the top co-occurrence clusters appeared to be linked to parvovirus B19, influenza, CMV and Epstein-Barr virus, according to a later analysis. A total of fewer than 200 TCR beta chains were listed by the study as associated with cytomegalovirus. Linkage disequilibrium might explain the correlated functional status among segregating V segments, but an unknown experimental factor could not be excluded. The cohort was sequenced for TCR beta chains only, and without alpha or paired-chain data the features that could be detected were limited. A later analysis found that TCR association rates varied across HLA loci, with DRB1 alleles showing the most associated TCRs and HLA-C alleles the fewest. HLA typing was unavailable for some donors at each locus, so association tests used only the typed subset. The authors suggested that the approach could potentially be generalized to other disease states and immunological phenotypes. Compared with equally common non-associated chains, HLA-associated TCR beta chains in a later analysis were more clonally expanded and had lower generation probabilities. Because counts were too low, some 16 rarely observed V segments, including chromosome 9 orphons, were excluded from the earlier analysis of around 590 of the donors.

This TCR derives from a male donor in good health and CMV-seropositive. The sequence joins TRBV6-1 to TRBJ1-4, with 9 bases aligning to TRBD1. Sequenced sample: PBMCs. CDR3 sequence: CASSGGTGYEKLFF. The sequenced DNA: TGTGCCAGCAGTGGCGGGACAGGGTATGAAAAACTGTTTTTT.